Presented here are 16 T cell receptor beta chains from one specimen sequenced in a study of shared clonotypes between healthy human individuals. Here immunoSEQ multiplex PCR was the method, and the copy in TCRdb shows in-frame clones only, minus some. The sample lists fewer than 1 million clones, 95% to 97% seen once, with about 0.25% in the top ten. CD45RO negativity and positive selection for CCR7 defined naive CD8 cells, a population that excluded terminally differentiated effector memory CD45RA+ cells. What was sequenced was naive CD8+ T cells sorted from blood. The receptors stem from a man aged 30 to 45 in good health.

The chain couples TRBV10-2 to TRBJ1-1; the D is unclear. Germline-derived CDR1 and CDR2 are WSHSY and SAAADI. The CDR3 contains 12 residues. V was pared by 5 bases and J by 1 base, with 5 bases between. CDR3 in DNA: TGCGCCAGCAGTTGGGGGAACACTGAAGCTTTCTTT. As protein: CASSWGNTEAFF.

The chain joins TRBV27 to TRBJ2-7, with 11 bases lining up with TRBD2. Germline V gene lookup returns CDR1 MNHEY and CDR2 SMNVEV (reference sequence). V gave up 3 bases and J gave up 4 bases; unmatched junction bases: 5. This CDR3 region has 15 residues. The CDR3 DNA reads as TGTGCCAGCAGTTTGGTAGCGGGAGGGTTTTACGAGCAGTACTTC. Its translation is CASSLVAGGFYEQYF.

With respect to this clone: Other DNA sequences within the sample encode an identical CDR3. The gene calls are TRBV9 and TRBJ2-7; TRBD2 aligns across 9 bases. CDR1 is SGDLS, CDR2 YYNGEE, per germline. This CDR3 region has 15 residues. V trimming: 0 bases; J trimming: 4 bases; junction bases outside the gene matches: 5. The CDR3 bases are TGTGCCAGCAGCGTAGGGAGAGCGGGGGGATACGAGCAGTACTTC. The encoded protein is CASSVGRAGGYEQYF.

The chain recombines TRBV27 with TRBJ2-5, with D uncertain. This CDR3 spans 14 amino acids. The V end was cut by 3 bases, the J end by 4 bases, with 12 bases between. Germline values: CDR1 MNHEY, CDR2 SMNVEV (reference sequence). The CDR3 here is CASSFVPLAETQYF. CDR3 sequence (DNA): TGTGCCAGCAGTTTCGTTCCCCTGGCAGAGACCCAGTACTTC.

About this clone: This sample also contains other DNA sequences that code for the same CDR3. The gene calls are TRBV27 and TRBJ2-7; D perhaps matches TRBD1 (5 bases). The CDR3 has 13 amino acids. Germline CDR1 and CDR2: MNHEY and SMNVEV (reference sequence). The ends were cut back, 3 bases at V and 3 bases at J, with 9 bases in the middle. DNA for the CDR3: TGTGCCAGCAGTTTTGAAGGGGACTACGAGCAGTACTTC. As protein: CASSFEGDYEQYF.

About this clone: Other DNA sequences from this sample encode an identical CDR3 as well. The chain employs TRBV4-1 and TRBJ1-1, with TRBD1 matching 7 bases. The CDR3 runs 14 residues. Germline loops: CDR1 MGHRA, CDR2 YSYEKL. V trimming: 1 base; J trimming: 4 bases; junction bases outside the gene matches: 3. The CDR3: CASSQGPGGTEAFF. DNA of the CDR3: TGCGCCAGCAGCCAAGGACCAGGGGGCACTGAAGCTTTCTTT.

This clone was detected once. V and J are TRBV7-9 and TRBJ2-4; D remains ambiguous. V gave up 2 bases and J gave up 7 bases, with 6 bases separating them. Per the germline V gene, CDR1 is SEHNR and CDR2 is FQNEAQ (reference sequence). The CDR3 sequence is 12 residues long. In nucleotides, the CDR3 is TGTGCCAGCAGCTTATTTCCTAACATTCAGTACTTC. Translation gives CASSLFPNIQYF. Full variable domain (remainder filled in from reference TRBV7-9 and TRBJ2-4): DTGVSQNPRHKITKRGQNVTFRCDPISEHNRLYWYRQTLGQGPEFLTYFQNEAQLEKSRLLSDRFSAERPKGSFSTLEIQRTEQGDSAMYLCASSLFPNIQYFGAGTRLSVL.

The rearrangement links TRBV6-1 to TRBJ2-7; no reliable D call. Germline V gene lookup returns CDR1 MNHNS and CDR2 SASEGT. The CDR3 is 13 residues long. V lost 10 bases and J 0 bases, leaving 13 bases between the germline ends. DNA for the CDR3: TGTGCCATCGAACGGGCCGGCTCCTACGAGCAGTACTTC. Translated: CAIERAGSYEQYF.

The rearrangement joins TRBV13 to TRBJ2-7, with a weak D call TRBD2 (5 bases). The germline V and J ends were trimmed by 0 bases and 3 bases, with 12 bases remaining between them. The CDR3 has 15 residues. Germline-derived CDR1 and CDR2 are PRHDT and FYEKMQ (reference sequence). The CDR3 nucleotides read TGTGCCAGCAGCTTAGGGGACTTCGGGGACTACGAGCAGTACTTC. It translates to CASSLGDFGDYEQYF.

The V gene is TRBV6-5, the J gene TRBJ2-1, with unresolved D. The V end was cut by 4 bases, the J end by 4 bases, with 2 bases between. Germline CDR1 is MNHEY and CDR2 is SVGAGI. The CDR3 contains 11 residues. CDR3 amino acids: CASSWYNEQFF. DNA of the CDR3: TGTGCCAGCAGTTGGTACAATGAGCAGTTCTTC.

The chain uses TRBV6-1 and TRBJ2-2; D is unclear. CDR1 is MNHNS and CDR2 is SASEGT in the germline V gene. CDR3 length: 14 residues. V lost 3 bases and J 2 bases, leaving 7 bases between the germline ends. CDR3 residues: CASSEFGNTGELFF. In nucleotides, the CDR3 is TGTGCCAGCAGTGAGTTCGGAAACACCGGGGAGCTGTTTTTT.

This chain joins TRBV19 and TRBJ2-1, with D unresolved. V gave up 3 bases and J gave up 8 bases, with 14 bases separating them. This CDR3 has 14 amino acids. Germline-derived CDR1 and CDR2 are LNHDA and SQIVND (reference sequence). The CDR3 loop reads CASSMVGSMDEQFF. CDR3 nucleotide sequence: TGTGCCAGTAGTATGGTGGGCAGTATGGATGAGCAGTTCTTC.

V is TRBV4-3 and J is TRBJ2-3; D gene unclear. The germline V gene has CDR1 LGHNA and CDR2 YSLEER. V was shortened by 1 base and J by 6 bases, with 17 bases between the two germline ends. The CDR3 totals 16 residues. Here the CDR3 reads CASSQVEESVMDTQYF. Here the CDR3 DNA reads TGCGCCAGCAGCCAAGTCGAGGAATCGGTGATGGATACGCAGTATTTT.

The chain's CDR3 is CASSYTEYSGELFF. The CDR3 DNA follows: TGTGCCAGCAGTTACACCGAGTATTCGGGGGAGCTGTTTTTT. J is TRBJ2-2 and V is TRBV6-6; D unresolved. Trimming stripped 2 bases from V and 8 bases from J, with 12 bases between. The CDR3 spans 14 residues. Germline V gives CDR1 MNHNY, CDR2 SVGAGI (reference sequence).

The chain recombines TRBV14 with TRBJ2-5; 9 bases fit TRBD1. Germline V CDR1 and CDR2: SGHDN, FVKESK. This CDR3 comprises 15 residues. V gave up 4 bases and J gave up 4 bases; unmatched junction bases: 7. The CDR3, as DNA: TGTGCCAGCAGCCGAATCGGGACAGGGATAGAGACCCAGTACTTC. It yields the protein CASSRIGTGIETQYF.

The chain carries TRBV27 and TRBJ2-6; D might be TRBD1 (5 bases). The germline V gene encodes CDR1 MNHEY and CDR2 SMNVEV (reference sequence). V was pared by 5 bases and J by 0 bases, with 8 bases between. CDR3 length equals 15 residues. The CDR3 nucleotides are TGTGCCAGCAGTCCAGGGTCCTCTGGGGCCAACGTCCTGACTTTC. This codes for CASSPGSSGANVLTF.